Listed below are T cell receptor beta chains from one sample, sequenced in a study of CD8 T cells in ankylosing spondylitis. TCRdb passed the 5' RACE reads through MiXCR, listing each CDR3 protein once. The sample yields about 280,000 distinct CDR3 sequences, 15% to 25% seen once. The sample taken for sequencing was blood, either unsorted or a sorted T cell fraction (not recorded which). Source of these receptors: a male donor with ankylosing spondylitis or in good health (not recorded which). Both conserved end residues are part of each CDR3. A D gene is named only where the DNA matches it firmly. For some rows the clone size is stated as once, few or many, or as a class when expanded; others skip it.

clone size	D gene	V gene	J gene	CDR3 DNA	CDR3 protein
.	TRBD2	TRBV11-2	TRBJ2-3	TGTGCCAGCAGAAGACTAGCGGGAGCCGTAACAGATACGCAGTATTTT	CASRRLAGAVTDTQYF
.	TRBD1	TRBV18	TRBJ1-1	TGTGCCAGCTCACCTAGGCAGACAGGGACCACTGAAGCTTTCTTT	CASSPRQTGTTEAFF
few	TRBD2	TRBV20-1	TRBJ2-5	TGCAGTGCTAGAGATACGGGACTAGCAGAGACCCAGTACTTC	CSARDTGLAETQYF
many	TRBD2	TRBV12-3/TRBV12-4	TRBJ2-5	TGTGCCAGCAACATACTAGCGGGAGGGAAAGAGACCCAGTACTTC	CASNILAGGKETQYF
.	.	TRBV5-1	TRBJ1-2	TGCGCCAGCAGCCCCCCGGGAGTTAACTATGGCTACACCTTC	CASSPPGVNYGYTF
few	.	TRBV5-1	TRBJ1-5	TGCGCCAGCAGCTTGTATCCCGGGGCAGGGGCTAATCAGCCCCAGCATTTT	CASSLYPGAGANQPQHF
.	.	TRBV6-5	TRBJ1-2	TGTGCCAGCAGTTACGGACATGTGGGTTATGGCTACACCTTC	CASSYGHVGYGYTF
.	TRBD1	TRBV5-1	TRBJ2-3	TGCGCCAGCAGCTTGGTTCAGGGGGCAAGTACGCAGTATTTT	CASSLVQGASTQYF
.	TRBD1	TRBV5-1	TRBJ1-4	TGCGCCAGCAGCCCGGGACAGCCTAATGAAAAACTGTTTTTT	CASSPGQPNEKLFF
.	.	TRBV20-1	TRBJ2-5	TGCAGTGCTAGACTCGGGATTGCCGCCTCGGAGACCCAGTACTTC	CSARLGIAASETQYF
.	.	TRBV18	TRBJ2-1	TGTGCCAGCTCACCTCCACAGGGTTTCAGCTCCTACAATGAGCAGTTCTTC	CASSPPQGFSSYNEQFF
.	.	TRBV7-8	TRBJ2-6	TGTGCCAGCAGCTTAGCGGGGGGCGCTGGGGCCAACGTCCTGACTTTC	CASSLAGGAGANVLTF
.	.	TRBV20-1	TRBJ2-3	TGCAGTGCTAGAGATTGGGGGGGGGCCACAGATACGCAGTATTTT	CSARDWGGATDTQYF
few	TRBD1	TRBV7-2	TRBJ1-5	TGTGCCAGCAGCCGGGACAGGGGCTATCAGCCCCAGCATTTT	CASSRDRGYQPQHF
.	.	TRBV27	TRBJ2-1	TGTGCCAGCGCGCTCGGGGCGTTCGTGTGGAATGAGCAGTTCTTC	CASALGAFVWNEQFF
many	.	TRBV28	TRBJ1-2	TGTGCCAGCAGCACACAGGGACTCTATGGCTACACCTTC	CASSTQGLYGYTF
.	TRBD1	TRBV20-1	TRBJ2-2	TGCAGTGCGTTCGCAGGGGGTGGGAACACCGGGGAGCTGTTTTTT	CSAFAGGGNTGELFF
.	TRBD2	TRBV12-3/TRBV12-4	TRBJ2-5	TGTGCCAGCAGACGGACTAGCGGGCAAGAGACCCAGTACTTC	CASRRTSGQETQYF
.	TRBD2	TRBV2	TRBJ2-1	TGTGCCACGAGGGGGACTAGTAAATTTGTGCAGTTCTTC	CATRGTSKFVQFF
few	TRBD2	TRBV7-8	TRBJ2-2	TGTGCCAGCAGCTTTTATACAGCGGGGGTCACCGGGGAGCTGTTTTTT	CASSFYTAGVTGELFF
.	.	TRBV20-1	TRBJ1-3	TGCAGTGCTAGGCAGCCGAGCTCTGGAAACACCATATATTTT	CSARQPSSGNTIYF
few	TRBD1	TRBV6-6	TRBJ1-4	TGTGCCAGCAGACCCACAGGGGTAAAACTGTTTTTT	CASRPTGVKLFF
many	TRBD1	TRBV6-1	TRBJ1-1	TGTGCCAGCCGACAGGGAGTGAACACTGAAGCTTTCTTT	CASRQGVNTEAFF
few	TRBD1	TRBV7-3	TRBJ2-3	TGTGCCAGCAGCTTCGACAGGGGAACCACAGATACGCAGTATTTT	CASSFDRGTTDTQYF
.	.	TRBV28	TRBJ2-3	TGTGCCAGCATCGAGGGGGGGGCGCCCACAGATACGCAGTATTTT	CASIEGGAPTDTQYF
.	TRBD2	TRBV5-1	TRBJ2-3	TGCGCCAGCAGCGACCGACTAGCGGGGGGGCAGAGGACAGATACGCAGTATTTT	CASSDRLAGGQRTDTQYF
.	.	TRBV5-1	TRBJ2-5	TGCGCCAGCAGTTCCCAGGGGCTTGGAGAGACCCAGTACTTC	CASSSQGLGETQYF
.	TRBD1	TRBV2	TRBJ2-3	TGTGCCAGCAGTCGGGACAGGGCGGTAACAGATACGCAGTATTTT	CASSRDRAVTDTQYF
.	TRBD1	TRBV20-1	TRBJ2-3	TGCAGTGCCCCGAGGAGGGACAGGGGCACAGATACGCAGTATTTT	CSAPRRDRGTDTQYF
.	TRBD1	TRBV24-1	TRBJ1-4	TGTGCCACCAGTGCACAGGGGGCCGATGAAAAACTGTTTTTT	CATSAQGADEKLFF
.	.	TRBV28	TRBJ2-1	TGTGCCAGCAGTGTGTTCCGGGACATTTACAATGAGCAGTTCTTC	CASSVFRDIYNEQFF
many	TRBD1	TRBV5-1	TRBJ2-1	TGCGCCAGCAGTCGGGACAGGGGATACAATGAGCAGTTCTTC	CASSRDRGYNEQFF
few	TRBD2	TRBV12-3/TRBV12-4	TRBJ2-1	TGTGCCAGCAGTTTAAGCGGGACTAGCGGATACAATGAGCAGTTCTTC	CASSLSGTSGYNEQFF